This T cell receptor beta chain was recovered during a study of T cell responses to AZD1222 COVID-19 vaccine. Concerning this clone itself: Its antigen is still unknown.

CDR1 and CDR2 (germline): MNHEY, SVGAGI. This CDR3 has 15 amino acids. Trimming at V came to 0 bases and at J to 6 bases, leaving 7 bases not matched to a gene. Study-level results: The donor cohort was predominantly white British with a female majority, and clonal diversity may have been underestimated.

Assay: immunoSEQ multiplex PCR; the TCRdb copy retains only in-frame clones and omits some. The sample lists about 150,000 clones; 87% were seen once. V is TRBV6-5 and J is TRBJ2-7, with 8 bases identical to TRBD2. This sample comprised peripheral blood, obtained 28 days after the second AZD1222 dose. This TCR was sampled from an adult who received the AZD1222 COVID-19 vaccine. CDR3 coding DNA: TGTGCCAGCAGTTACTCGGGACTAGTAAAGGCCGAGCAGTACTTC. Its protein product is CASSYSGLVKAEQYF.